The 30 T cell receptor beta chains in this list originate from one sample, sequenced in a study of early T cells in non-severe SARS-CoV-2 infection. One entry per CDR3 protein results from TCRdb running MiXCR on the 5' RACE reads. The data show around 83,000 distinct CDR3 sequences, 10% seen once. The sequencing here drew on whole blood, taken at baseline. Receptor source: an adult who was a healthcare worker with PCR-confirmed SARS-CoV-2 infection or an uninfected control (not recorded which).

The rearrangement uses TRBV28 and TRBJ2-4; D uncertain. The CDR3 has 15 amino acids. The ends were cut back, 7 bases at V and 5 bases at J, with 18 bases in the middle. CDR1 is MDHEN, CDR2 SYDVKM, per germline. Here the CDR3 DNA reads TGTGCCAGCACTCCCCCGTCGAGTCAGCAAAACATTCAGTACTTC. It translates to CASTPPSSQQNIQYF.

The CDR3 loop reads CASSLSRGYRETQYF. In DNA, the CDR3 is TGTGCCAGCAGTTTATCGAGGGGGTACCGGGAGACCCAGTACTTC. This chain uses TRBV27 with TRBJ2-5; maybe TRBD1 (6 bases). The CDR3 has 15 amino acids. Germline V gene data show CDR1 as MNHEY and CDR2 as SMNVEV (reference sequence). Trimming cost V 0 bases and J 5 bases, with 13 bases left between them.

The chain recombines TRBV7-2 with TRBJ2-7, with 9 bases identical to TRBD1. Germline-derived CDR1 and CDR2 are SGHTA and FQGNSA. The CDR3 spans 14 residues. The ends lost 6 bases at V and 4 bases at J; junction bases unmatched: 7. DNA for the CDR3: TGTGCCAGCAGTACTGGACAGGGGCCGTACGAGCAGTACTTC. This translates into CASSTGQGPYEQYF.

V and J are TRBV21-1 and TRBJ2-3; TRBD1, the D gene given by the table, was not confirmed from the DNA. TRBV21-1 is labeled a pseudogene. The CDR3 has 14 residues. CDR3 loop: CASRNRVVEDTQYF. The CDR3 DNA sequence: TGTGCCAGCAGGAACAGGGTTGTAGAAGATACGCAGTATTTT.

V gene TRBV4-2 combines with J gene TRBJ2-1; 9 bases fit TRBD2. Germline V CDR1 and CDR2: LGHNA, YNFKEQ. The length of the CDR3 is 15 residues. J gave up 10 bases and V 1 base, and 8 bases lay outside the gene matches. The CDR3 here is CASSQVAGEPREQFF. In DNA form, the CDR3 reads TGTGCCAGCAGCCAAGTAGCGGGGGAGCCCCGGGAGCAGTTCTTC.

This clonotype was counted only a few times. The gene calls are TRBV9 and TRBJ2-5; 8 bases match TRBD2. After removal of 4 bases from V and 5 bases from J, the junction contained 13 bases not matched to a gene. The CDR3 runs 16 residues. The germline gives CDR1 SGDLS, CDR2 YYNGEE. CDR3 loop: CASSPRAGERLETQYF. The CDR3 bases are TGTGCCAGCAGCCCGCGAGCGGGAGAGAGGTTGGAGACCCAGTACTTC.

The gene calls are TRBV4-1 and TRBJ2-7, with 10 nucleotides matching TRBD2. Germline V lookup: CDR1 MGHRA, CDR2 YSYEKL. Trimming took 4 bases from V and 2 from J; bases not matched to a gene: 5. The CDR3 is made up of 15 amino acids. Here the CDR3 DNA reads TGCGCCAGCAGCCGAACTAGCGGGGAAGCCTACGAGCAGTACTTC. It specifies CASSRTSGEAYEQYF.

The chain has TRBV12-3 or TRBV12-4 and TRBJ2-7; 8 nucleotides align to TRBD1. Losses at the gene ends were 4 bases for V and 4 bases for J; bases not matched to a gene: 6. CDR3 length: 14 amino acids. In DNA, the CDR3 is TGTGCCAGCAGTTGGGGGACAGGACCTTACGAGCAGTACTTC. Protein: CASSWGTGPYEQYF.

The table lists this clonotype with a few counts. CDR3 coding DNA: TGTGCCAGCAGGAAAGGGGGAGAGAGCGCTGAAGCTTTCTTT. Translating it yields CASRKGGESAEAFF. The gene calls are TRBV28 and TRBJ1-1; D might be TRBD1 (6 bases). Trimming stripped 6 bases from V and 6 bases from J, with 17 bases between. This CDR3 contains 14 residues. Germline CDR1 and CDR2: MDHEN and SYDVKM.

The chain carries TRBV12-3 or TRBV12-4 and TRBJ2-1, with 8 bases matching TRBD1. The V segment lost 7 bases and the J segment 5 bases; nucleotides outside the gene matches: 19. The CDR3 has 18 residues. The CDR3 nucleotides are TGTGCCAGCACCCCCGGGACAGGACCGATGGGGGTGCACAATGAGCAGTTCTTC. This encodes CASTPGTGPMGVHNEQFF.

This clonotype was recorded many times. The chain is built from TRBV14 and TRBJ2-6; perhaps TRBD1 as D (5 bases). The CDR3 sequence is 17 residues long. With 4 bases removed from V and 0 bases from J, the gap between germline ends came to 13 bases. Germline CDR1 SGHDN, CDR2 FVKESK. In DNA form, the CDR3 reads TGTGCCAGCAGCCCCCAGGGCGCCGGCTCTGGGGCCAACGTCCTGACTTTC. Translation gives CASSPQGAGSGANVLTF.

Comment on this clonotype: This clone may be a read error of a much larger clone one base away. It is likely a read error, because the conserved phenylalanine at the end of the CDR3 is missing. The chain couples TRBV11-1 to TRBJ2-3; D possibly corresponds to TRBD2 (6 bases). V was trimmed by 1 base and J by 1 base, leaving 12 bases between them. The germline V gene has CDR1 SGHAT and CDR2 FQDESV (reference sequence). CDR3 length equals 16 residues. The CDR3 sequence: CASSLVSSVRTDTQYS. The CDR3 DNA reads as TGTGCCAGCAGCTTAGTTTCTAGCGTCCGCACAGATACGCAGTATTCT.

The rearrangement uses TRBV15 and TRBJ1-4; no clear D. Germline V gene sequence: CDR1 LNHNV, CDR2 YYDKDF (reference sequence). V shed 8 bases and J shed 8 bases, with 18 bases lying between them. The CDR3 is 14 amino acids. CDR3 DNA: TGTGCCACCGCTTACCGGGCCCAGGAGGAAAAACTGTTTTTT. Its protein product is CATAYRAQEEKLFF.

The chain has TRBV7-9 and TRBJ2-6; tentatively, D is TRBD2 (6 bases). V lost 5 bases and J 4 bases, leaving 18 bases between the germline ends. This CDR3 has 17 amino acids. The germline V gene has CDR1 SEHNR and CDR2 FQNEAQ (reference sequence). The CDR3 reads CASSPPLGGSGANVLTF. The CDR3 DNA is TGTGCCAGCAGCCCCCCCCTGGGGGGTTCAGGGGCCAACGTCCTGACTTTC.

This clonotype was observed at least ten times. The chain couples TRBV20-1 to TRBJ2-3; 15 bases are a match to TRBD2. This CDR3 region has 18 residues. Germline values: CDR1 DFQATT, CDR2 SNEGSKA (reference sequence). Trimming at V came to 3 bases and at J to 0 bases, leaving 7 bases not matched to a gene. The CDR3 DNA reads as TGCAGTGCTAGCGAGGGACTAGCGGGAGGAGGAAGCACAGATACGCAGTATTTT. This encodes CSASEGLAGGGSTDTQYF.

Only a few counts were recorded for this clonotype. The chain carries TRBV6-5 and TRBJ2-5; perhaps TRBD2 as D (6 bases). The length of the CDR3 is 14 residues. V lost 7 bases to trimming and J lost 4 bases, with 16 bases between them. Germline V gene sequence: CDR1 MNHEY, CDR2 SVGAGI. Here the CDR3 DNA reads TGTGCCAGCACCGACGGGACTGCCCGAGAGACCCAGTACTTC. Translating it yields CASTDGTARETQYF.

This clonotype turned up a few times. The chain recombines TRBV3-1 with TRBJ1-1; tentatively, D is TRBD1 (5 bases). The CDR3 consists of 14 residues. Germline V gene sequence: CDR1 LGHDT, CDR2 YNNKEL (reference sequence). The V end was cut by 3 bases, the J end by 2 bases, with 10 bases between. The DNA for the CDR3 is TGTGCCAGCAGCCAGAGACAGAGAAACACTGAAGCTTTCTTT. It codes for CASSQRQRNTEAFF.

The rearrangement uses TRBV5-1 and TRBJ2-4, with 8 nucleotides matching TRBD1. Germline V gene sequence: CDR1 SGHRS, CDR2 YFSETQ. CDR3 length: 16 amino acids. Trimming took 0 bases from V and 6 from J; bases not matched to a gene: 8. In DNA, the CDR3 is TGCGCCAGCAGCTTGGGGGCTGGTGGACAGGGAAACATTCAGTACTTC. Its translation: CASSLGAGGQGNIQYF.

This clonotype came up many times. This rearrangement joins TRBV11-1 to TRBJ2-1; 11 bases agree with TRBD2. The CDR3 spans 15 residues. Germline V gene data show CDR1 as SGHAT and CDR2 as FQDESV (reference sequence). Trimming cost V 6 bases and J 6 bases; bases outside gene matches: 7. The CDR3 reads CASRVAGGPINEQFF. CDR3 DNA: TGTGCCAGCAGGGTAGCGGGAGGGCCGATCAATGAGCAGTTCTTC.

J is TRBJ2-1 and V is TRBV19; the match to TRBD2 covers 8 bases. This CDR3 has 16 amino acids. Germline loops: CDR1 LNHDA, CDR2 SQIVND (reference sequence). Trimming cost V 2 bases and J 3 bases; bases outside gene matches: 6. The CDR3 sequence is CASSISAGGGYNEQFF. CDR3 nucleotide sequence: TGTGCCAGTAGTATAAGCGCGGGAGGCGGCTACAATGAGCAGTTCTTC.

The CDR3 DNA follows: TGTGCCAGCAGTTTCCCGTTGGCAGGGGTTGTCCACAATGAGCAGTTCTTC. As protein: CASSFPLAGVVHNEQFF. This sequence joins TRBV12-3 or TRBV12-4 and TRBJ2-1, with a possible D match to TRBD1 (6 bases). The V and J ends lost 3 bases and 5 bases respectively, with 20 bases between them. This CDR3 contains 17 residues.

The V call is TRBV2, the J call TRBJ1-1, with D possibly being TRBD1 (6 bases). The CDR3 loop spans 15 amino acids. Trimming removed 7 bases at V and 2 bases at J, with 17 bases between. Germline V gene sequence: CDR1 SNHLY, CDR2 FYNNEI. The CDR3 sequence: CASTVQGTFNTEAFF. CDR3 nucleotides: TGTGCCAGCACAGTACAGGGTACATTCAACACTGAAGCTTTCTTT.

As DNA, the CDR3 is TGCAGTGCTAGGTGGCCAGATAGCAATCAGCCCCAGCATTTT. It translates to CSARWPDSNQPQHF. The chain is built from TRBV20-1 and TRBJ1-5, with D unclear. This CDR3 is 14 amino acids long. V was cut by 3 bases and J by 0 bases, with 9 bases left in between. CDR1 and CDR2 (germline): DFQATT, SNEGSKA (reference sequence).

V is TRBV10-3 and J is TRBJ2-3; the D gene is possibly TRBD2 (6 bases). This CDR3 contains 16 residues. Trimming cost V 6 bases and J 2 bases, with 18 bases left between them. From germline, CDR1 is ENHRY and CDR2 SYGVKD. The CDR3 reads CAIRRRGAGVTDTQYF. For the CDR3, the DNA is TGTGCCATCAGGAGGAGGGGAGCGGGCGTCACAGATACGCAGTATTTT.

V is TRBV10-3 and J is TRBJ2-7; the D gene is possibly TRBD2 (5 bases). The CDR3 is made up of 12 amino acids. CDR1 and CDR2 from the germline V gene are ENHRY and SYGVKD. Trimming took 3 bases from V and 7 from J, leaving 10 bases between them. The CDR3 sequence is CAISDGVGEQYF. The CDR3 coding sequence is TGTGCCATCAGTGACGGGGTGGGGGAGCAGTACTTC.

Many counts were recorded for this clonotype. The CDR3 loop reads CASSIGQLADTQYF. The CDR3 bases are TGTGCCAGCAGCATCGGACAGCTGGCAGATACGCAGTATTTT. V is TRBV12-3 or TRBV12-4 and J is TRBJ2-3; D perhaps matches TRBD1 (6 bases). CDR3 length: 14 amino acids. The germline V and J ends were trimmed by 6 bases and 4 bases, with 14 bases remaining between them.

The rearrangement links TRBV28 to TRBJ2-3; 8 bases are a match to TRBD1. The CDR3 contains 16 residues. The trim removed 5 bases at V and 2 bases at J, leaving 9 bases unmatched. Germline V gene lookup returns CDR1 MDHEN and CDR2 SYDVKM. CDR3 in DNA: TGTGCCAGCAGTCCAGGACAGGGTCGGGCCACAGATACGCAGTATTTT. Encoded protein: CASSPGQGRATDTQYF.

The DNA for the CDR3 is TGTGCCAGCAGCCATAGGGACTTACCCTACAATGAGCAGTTCTTC. Protein: CASSHRDLPYNEQFF. This chain links TRBV3-1 with TRBJ2-1; D may be TRBD2 (6 bases). Germline assignment: CDR1 LGHDT and CDR2 YNNKEL (reference sequence). V was trimmed by 3 bases and J by 2 bases, leaving 11 bases between them. The CDR3 runs to 15 residues.

This clonotype was seen a handful of times. The chain employs TRBV27 and TRBJ2-7, with 7 bases lining up with TRBD1. With V trimmed by 5 bases and J by 8 bases, 12 bases remained unmatched. Germline assignment: CDR1 MNHEY and CDR2 SMNVEV (reference sequence). CDR3 length equals 14 residues. The CDR3 reads CASSRDSDYGKQYF. The CDR3 DNA follows: TGTGCCAGCAGTAGGGACAGTGACTACGGGAAGCAGTACTTC.

The V gene is TRBV7-2, the J gene TRBJ2-5; D call uncertain. Deletions cut 4 bases from V and 6 bases from J, with 15 bases between. The CDR3 sequence is 14 residues long. Germline V gives CDR1 SGHTA, CDR2 FQGNSA. CDR3 sequence reads: CASSSFVAFQTQYF. In nucleotides, the CDR3 is TGTGCCAGCAGCTCCTTCGTGGCCTTTCAGACCCAGTACTTC.